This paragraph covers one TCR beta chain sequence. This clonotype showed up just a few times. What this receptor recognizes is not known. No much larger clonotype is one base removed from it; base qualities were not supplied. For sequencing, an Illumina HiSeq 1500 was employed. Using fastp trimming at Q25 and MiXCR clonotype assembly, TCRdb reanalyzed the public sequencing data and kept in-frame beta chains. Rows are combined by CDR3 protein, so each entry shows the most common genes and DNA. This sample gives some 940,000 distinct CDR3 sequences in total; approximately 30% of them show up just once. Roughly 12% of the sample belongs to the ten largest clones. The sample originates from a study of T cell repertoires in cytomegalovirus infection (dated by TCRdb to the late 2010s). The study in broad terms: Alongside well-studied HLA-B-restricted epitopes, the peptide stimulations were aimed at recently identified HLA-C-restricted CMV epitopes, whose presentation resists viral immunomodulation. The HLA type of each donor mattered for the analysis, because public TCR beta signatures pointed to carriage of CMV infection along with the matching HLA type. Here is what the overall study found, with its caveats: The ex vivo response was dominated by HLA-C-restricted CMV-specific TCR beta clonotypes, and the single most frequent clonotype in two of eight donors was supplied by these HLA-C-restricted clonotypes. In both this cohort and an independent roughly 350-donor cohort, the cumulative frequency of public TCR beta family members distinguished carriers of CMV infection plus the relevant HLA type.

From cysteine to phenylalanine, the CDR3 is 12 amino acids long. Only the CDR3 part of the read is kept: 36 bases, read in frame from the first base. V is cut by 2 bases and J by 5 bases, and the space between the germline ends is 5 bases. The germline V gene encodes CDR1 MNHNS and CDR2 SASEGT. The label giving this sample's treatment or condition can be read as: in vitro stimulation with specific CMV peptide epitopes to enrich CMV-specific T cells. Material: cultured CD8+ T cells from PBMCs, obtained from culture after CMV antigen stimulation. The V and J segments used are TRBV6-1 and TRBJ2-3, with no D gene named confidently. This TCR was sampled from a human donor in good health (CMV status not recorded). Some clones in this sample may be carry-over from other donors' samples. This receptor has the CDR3 CASSELQDTQYF. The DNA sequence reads TGTGCCAGCAGTGAATTACAAGATACGCAGTATTTT.